This T cell receptor (beta chain) was retrieved from a study of blood T cell repertoires in COVID-19. Study background: Sites across the United States, Italy and Spain contributed samples from acute and convalescent COVID-19.

Generated by immunoSEQ multiplex PCR, the TCRdb table keeps only in-frame clones and is missing some. The repertoire holds tens of thousands of clones, 79% seen once, with more than 20% in the top ten. A few counts support this clone. Germline loops: CDR1 SGHDT, CDR2 YYEEEE. V trimming: 4 bases; J trimming: 2 bases; junction bases outside the gene matches: 5. This CDR3 is built from 15 residues. Sequencing input: peripheral blood. The sequence was obtained from a human donor in a cohort sampled during active COVID-19. The rearrangement links TRBV5-6 to TRBJ2-1, with 8 bases matching TRBD1. CDR3 loop: CASSLGQEPYNEQFF. CDR3 nucleotides: TGTGCCAGCAGCCTGGGACAGGAGCCCTACAATGAGCAGTTCTTC.